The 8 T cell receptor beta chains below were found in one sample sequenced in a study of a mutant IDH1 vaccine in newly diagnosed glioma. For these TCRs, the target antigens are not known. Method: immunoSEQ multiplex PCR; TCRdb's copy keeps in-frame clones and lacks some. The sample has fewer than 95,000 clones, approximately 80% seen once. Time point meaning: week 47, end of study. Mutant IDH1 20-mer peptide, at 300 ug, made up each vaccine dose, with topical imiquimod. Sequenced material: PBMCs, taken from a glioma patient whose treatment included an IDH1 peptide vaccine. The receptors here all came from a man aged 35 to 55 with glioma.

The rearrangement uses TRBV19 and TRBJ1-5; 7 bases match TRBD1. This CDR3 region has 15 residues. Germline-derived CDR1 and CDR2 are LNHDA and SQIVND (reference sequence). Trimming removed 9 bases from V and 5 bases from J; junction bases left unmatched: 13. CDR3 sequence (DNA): TGTGCCAGCGGTGACAGGGTTAAATCGTATCAGCCCCAGCATTTT. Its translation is CASGDRVKSYQPQHF.

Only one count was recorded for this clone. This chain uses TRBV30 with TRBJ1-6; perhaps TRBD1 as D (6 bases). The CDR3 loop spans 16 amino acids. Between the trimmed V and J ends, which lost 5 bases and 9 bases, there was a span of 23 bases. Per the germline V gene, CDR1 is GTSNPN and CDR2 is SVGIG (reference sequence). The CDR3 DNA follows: TGTGCCTGGGGAGCTGAACTCACAGGGTATGGTTCACCCCTCCACTTT. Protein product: CAWGAELTGYGSPLHF. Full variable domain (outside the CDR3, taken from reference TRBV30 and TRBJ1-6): SQTIHQWPATLVQPVGSPLSLECTVEGTSNPNLYWYRQAAGRGLQLLFYSVGIGQISSEVPQNLSASRPQDRQFILSSKKLLLSDSGFYLCAWGAELTGYGSPLHFGNGTRLTVT.

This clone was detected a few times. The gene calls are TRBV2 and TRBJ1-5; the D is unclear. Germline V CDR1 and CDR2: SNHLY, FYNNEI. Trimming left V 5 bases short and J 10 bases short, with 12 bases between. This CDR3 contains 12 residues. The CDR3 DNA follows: TGTGCCAGCAGTCCCTCTACAGTTCCCCAGCATTTT. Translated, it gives CASSPSTVPQHF.

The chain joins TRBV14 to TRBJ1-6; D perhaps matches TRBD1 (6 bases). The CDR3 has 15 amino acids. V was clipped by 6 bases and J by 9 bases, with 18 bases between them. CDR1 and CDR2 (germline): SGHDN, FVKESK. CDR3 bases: TGTGCCAGCAGGGCCAGGGGCGCCCTACCTTCACCCCTCCACTTT. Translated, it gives CASRARGALPSPLHF.

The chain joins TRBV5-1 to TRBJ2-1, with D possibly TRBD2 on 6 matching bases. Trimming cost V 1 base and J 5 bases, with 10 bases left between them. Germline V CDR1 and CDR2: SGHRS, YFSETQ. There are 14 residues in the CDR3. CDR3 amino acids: CASSLQGLHNEQFF. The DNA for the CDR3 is TGCGCCAGCAGCTTGCAGGGACTCCACAATGAGCAGTTCTTC.

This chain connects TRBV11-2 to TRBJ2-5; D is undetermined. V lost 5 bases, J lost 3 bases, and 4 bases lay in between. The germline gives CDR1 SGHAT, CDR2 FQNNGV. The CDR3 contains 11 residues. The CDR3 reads CASSPKETQYF. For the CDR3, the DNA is TGTGCCAGCAGCCCGAAAGAGACCCAGTACTTC.

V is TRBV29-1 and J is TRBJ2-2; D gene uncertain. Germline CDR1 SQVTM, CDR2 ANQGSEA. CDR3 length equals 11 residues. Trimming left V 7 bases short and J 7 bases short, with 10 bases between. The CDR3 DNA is TGCAGCGCCGACTTCAACGGGGAGCTGTTTTTT. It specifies CSADFNGELFF.

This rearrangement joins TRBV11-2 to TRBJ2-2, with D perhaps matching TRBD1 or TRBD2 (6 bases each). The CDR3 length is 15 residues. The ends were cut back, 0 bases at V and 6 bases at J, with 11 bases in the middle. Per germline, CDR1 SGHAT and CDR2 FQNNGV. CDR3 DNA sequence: TGTGCCAGCAGCTTAGATAGGGGGGCCCCCGGGGAGCTGTTTTTT. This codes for CASSLDRGAPGELFF.